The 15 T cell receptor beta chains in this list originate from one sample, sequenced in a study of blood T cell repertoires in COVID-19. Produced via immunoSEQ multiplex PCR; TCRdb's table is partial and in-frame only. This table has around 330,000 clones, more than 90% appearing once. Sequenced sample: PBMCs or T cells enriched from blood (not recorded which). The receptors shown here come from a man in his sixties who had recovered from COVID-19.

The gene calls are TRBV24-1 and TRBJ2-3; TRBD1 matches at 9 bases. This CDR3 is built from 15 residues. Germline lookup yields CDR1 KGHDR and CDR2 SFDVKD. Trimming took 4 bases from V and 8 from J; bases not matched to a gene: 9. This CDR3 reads CATSDLGQGLGTQYF. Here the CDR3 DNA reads TGTGCCACCAGTGACCTGGGACAGGGCTTGGGTACGCAGTATTTT.

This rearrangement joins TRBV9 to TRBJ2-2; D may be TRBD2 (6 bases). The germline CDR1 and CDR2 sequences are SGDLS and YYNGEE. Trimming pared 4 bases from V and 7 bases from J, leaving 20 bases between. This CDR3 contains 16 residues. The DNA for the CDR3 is TGTGCCAGCAGCCCGCGGGACTTCTTAAATGGCGGGGAGCTGTTTTTT. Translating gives CASSPRDFLNGGELFF. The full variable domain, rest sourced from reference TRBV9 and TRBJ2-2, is DSGVTQTPKHLITATGQRVTLRCSPRSGDLSVYWYQQSLDQGLQFLIQYYNGEERAKGNILERFSAQQFPDLHSELNLSSLELGDSALYFCASSPRDFLNGGELFFGEGSRLTVL.

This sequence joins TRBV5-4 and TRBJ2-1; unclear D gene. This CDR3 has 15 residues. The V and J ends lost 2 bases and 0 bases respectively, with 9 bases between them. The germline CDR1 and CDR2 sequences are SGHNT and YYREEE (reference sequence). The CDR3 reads CASSLAPSSYNEQFF. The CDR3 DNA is TGTGCCAGCAGCTTAGCGCCGAGCTCCTACAATGAGCAGTTCTTC.

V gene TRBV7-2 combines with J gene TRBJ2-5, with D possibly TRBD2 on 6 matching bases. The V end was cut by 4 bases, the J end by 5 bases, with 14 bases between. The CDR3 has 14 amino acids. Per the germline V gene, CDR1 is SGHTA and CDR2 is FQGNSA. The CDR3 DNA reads TGTGCCAGCAGCTATCAAGCGGGCGGGGAGACCCAGTACTTC. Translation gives CASSYQAGGETQYF.

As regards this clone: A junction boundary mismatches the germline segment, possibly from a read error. The CDR3 sequence is CASSPLAGTNSGYTF. CDR3 coding DNA: TGTGCCAGCTCACCCCTAGCGGGGACAAACTCTGGCTACACCTTC. The chain couples TRBV18 to TRBJ1-2; D is perhaps TRBD1 (6 bases). CDR1 and CDR2 (germline): KGHSH, LQKENI. The CDR3 runs to 15 residues.

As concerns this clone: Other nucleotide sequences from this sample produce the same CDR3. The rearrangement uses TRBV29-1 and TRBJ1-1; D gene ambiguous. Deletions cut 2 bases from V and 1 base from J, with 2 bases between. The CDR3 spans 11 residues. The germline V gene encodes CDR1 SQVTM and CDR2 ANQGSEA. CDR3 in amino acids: CSVERNTEAFF. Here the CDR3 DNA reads TGCAGCGTTGAACGGAACACTGAAGCTTTCTTT.

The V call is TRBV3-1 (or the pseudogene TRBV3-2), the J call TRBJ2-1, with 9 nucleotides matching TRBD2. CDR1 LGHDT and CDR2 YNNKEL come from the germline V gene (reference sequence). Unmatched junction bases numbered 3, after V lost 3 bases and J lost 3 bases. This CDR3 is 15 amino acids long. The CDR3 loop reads CASSHSGRIYNEQFF. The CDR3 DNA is TGTGCCAGCAGCCACAGCGGGAGGATCTACAATGAGCAGTTCTTC.

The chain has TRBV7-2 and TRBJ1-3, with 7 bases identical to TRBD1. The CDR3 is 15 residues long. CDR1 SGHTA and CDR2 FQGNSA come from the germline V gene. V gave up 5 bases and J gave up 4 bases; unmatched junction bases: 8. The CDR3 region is CASSIYAGGGNTIYF. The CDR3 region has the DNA TGTGCCAGCAGCATTTATGCAGGGGGAGGAAACACCATATATTTT.

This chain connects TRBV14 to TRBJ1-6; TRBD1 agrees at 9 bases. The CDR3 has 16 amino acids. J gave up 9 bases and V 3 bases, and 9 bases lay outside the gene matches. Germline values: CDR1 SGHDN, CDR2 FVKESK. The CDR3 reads CASSHLLRTGVSPLHF. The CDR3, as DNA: TGTGCCAGCAGCCACCTCCTGCGGACAGGGGTTTCACCCCTCCACTTT. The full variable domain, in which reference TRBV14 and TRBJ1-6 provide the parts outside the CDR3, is EAGVTQFPSHSVIEKGQTVTLRCDPISGHDNLYWYRRVMGKEIKFLLHFVKESKQDESGMPNNRFLAERTGGTYSTLKVQPAELEDSGVYFCASSHLLRTGVSPLHFGNGTRLTVT.

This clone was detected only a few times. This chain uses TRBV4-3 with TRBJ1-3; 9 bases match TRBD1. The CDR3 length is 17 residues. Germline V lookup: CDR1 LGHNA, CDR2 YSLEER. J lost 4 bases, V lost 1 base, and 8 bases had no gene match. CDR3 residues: CASSQVTGGLGGNTIYF. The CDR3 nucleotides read TGCGCCAGCAGCCAAGTTACAGGGGGCTTAGGAGGAAACACCATATATTTT.

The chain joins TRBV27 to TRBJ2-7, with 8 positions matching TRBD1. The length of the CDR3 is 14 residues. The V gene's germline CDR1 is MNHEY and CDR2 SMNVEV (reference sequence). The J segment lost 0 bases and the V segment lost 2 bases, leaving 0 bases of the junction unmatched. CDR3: CASSLGTGSYEQYF. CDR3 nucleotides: TGTGCCAGCAGTTTAGGGACAGGCTCCTACGAGCAGTACTTC.

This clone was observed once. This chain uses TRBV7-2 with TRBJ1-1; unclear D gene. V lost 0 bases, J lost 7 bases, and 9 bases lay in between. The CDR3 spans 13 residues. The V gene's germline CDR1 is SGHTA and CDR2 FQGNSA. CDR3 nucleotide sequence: TGTGCCAGCAGCTTAGCGCAACCGGGTGAAGCTTTCTTT. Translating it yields CASSLAQPGEAFF. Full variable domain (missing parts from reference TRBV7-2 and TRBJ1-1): GAGVSQSPSNKVTEKGKDVELRCDPISGHTALYWYRQSLGQGLEFLIYFQGNSAPDKSGLPSDRFSAERTGGSVSTLTIQRTQQEDSAVYLCASSLAQPGEAFFGQGTRLTVV.

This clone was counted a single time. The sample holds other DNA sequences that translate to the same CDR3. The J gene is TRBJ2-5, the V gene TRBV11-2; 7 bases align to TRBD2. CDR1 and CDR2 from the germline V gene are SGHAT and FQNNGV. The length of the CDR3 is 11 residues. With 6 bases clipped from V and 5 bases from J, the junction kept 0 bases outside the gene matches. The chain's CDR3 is CASRGGETQYF. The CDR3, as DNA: TGTGCCAGCAGGGGGGGGGAGACCCAGTACTTC.

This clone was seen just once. CDR3 residues: CAIMGDRGNGYTF. The DNA of the CDR3 is TGTGCCATCATGGGAGACAGGGGTAATGGCTACACCTTC. The rearrangement joins TRBV10-3 to TRBJ1-2, with 8 bases identical to TRBD1. The junction had 7 bases not matched to a gene; V was cut back by 7 bases and J by 6 bases. CDR1 and CDR2 (germline): ENHRY, SYGVKD. The CDR3 runs to 13 residues.

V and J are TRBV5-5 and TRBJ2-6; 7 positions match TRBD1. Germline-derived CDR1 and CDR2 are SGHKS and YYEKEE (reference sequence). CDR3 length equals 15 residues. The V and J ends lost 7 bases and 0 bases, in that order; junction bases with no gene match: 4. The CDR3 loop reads CASRTGLSGANVLTF. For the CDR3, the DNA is TGTGCCAGCCGGACAGGCCTCTCTGGGGCCAACGTCCTGACTTTC.